These T cell receptor beta chains were read from a single sample in a study of cytomegalovirus exposure and HLA in healthy donors. Generated by immunoSEQ multiplex PCR, the TCRdb table keeps only in-frame clones and is missing some. Of more than 110,000 clones in the sample, roughly four fifths were seen once. The specimen sequenced was PBMCs. Source of these receptors: a woman in her thirties or forties in good health and CMV-seronegative. The CDR3 runs from the conserved cysteine through the conserved F or W. D genes are given only for firm matches. The size of a clone is reported for some rows only, either as once, few or many, or as a class for expanded clones.

j_call v_call clone_size d_call cdr3_aa cdr3_nt
TRBJ2-2 TRBV10-3 few TRBD1 CAIRGAGTGDAGELFF TGTGCCATCAGAGGGGCAGGGACAGGGGATGCCGGGGAGCTGTTTTTT
TRBJ2-3 TRBV29-1 . . CSVEGAGRGIGTDTQYF TGCAGCGTTGAAGGGGCCGGGCGAGGGATAGGGACAGATACGCAGTATTTT
TRBJ2-1 TRBV28 . . CASSFPDNEQFF TGTGCCAGCAGTTTCCCTGACAATGAGCAGTTCTTC
TRBJ1-1 TRBV27 once . CASSATARFLAEAFF TGTGCCAGCAGTGCAACAGCCCGGTTTTTGGCTGAAGCTTTCTTT
TRBJ2-5 TRBV7-9 . . CASSLVRKLQETQYF TGTGCCAGCAGCTTAGTTCGAAAACTACAAGAGACCCAGTACTTC
TRBJ1-4 TRBV28 . . CASRANEKLFF TGTGCCAGCAGGGCCAATGAAAAACTGTTTTTT
TRBJ2-3 TRBV28 . TRBD2 CASSSPLGLADTDTQYF TGTGCCAGCAGTTCCCCCCTGGGACTAGCGGACACAGATACGCAGTATTTT
TRBJ2-7 TRBV27 . . CASIPVGGGTGLYEQYF TGTGCCAGCATCCCCGTCGGGGGGGGGACAGGGCTATACGAGCAGTACTTC
TRBJ1-5 TRBV19 . . CASSSRGYQPQHF TGTGCCAGTAGTTCAAGGGGTTATCAGCCCCAGCATTTT
TRBJ1-1 TRBV7-9 once . CASSGVDRNTEAFF TGTGCCAGCAGCGGTGTGGACAGAAACACTGAAGCTTTCTTT
TRBJ2-5 TRBV2 medium-sized TRBD1 CASPGTGKEEETQYF TGTGCCAGCCCCGGGACAGGGAAAGAGGAGGAGACCCAGTACTTC
TRBJ2-3 TRBV6-1 . TRBD1 CASSGTGYTDTQYF TGTGCCAGCTCCGGGACAGGTTACACAGATACGCAGTATTTT
TRBJ1-6 TRBV18 . . CASSPTGTGNNSPLHF TGTGCCAGCTCACCTACAGGGACCGGGAATAATTCACCCCTCCACTTT
TRBJ2-5 TRBV11-2 once . CASSKRVGVLGETQYF TGTGCCAGCAGTAAAAGGGTAGGGGTCCTGGGAGAGACCCAGTACTTC
TRBJ1-2 TRBV11-2 . . CASSLSGNYGYTF TGTGCCAGCAGCTTATCCGGGAACTATGGCTACACCTTC
TRBJ2-3 TRBV11-1 . . CASSSGHGGWTDTQYF TGTGCCAGCAGCTCAGGTCATGGGGGCTGGACAGATACGCAGTATTTT
TRBJ2-1 TRBV7-9 . TRBD2 CASSFTSGGADEQFF TGTGCCAGCAGCTTCACTAGCGGGGGGGCAGACGAGCAGTTCTTC
TRBJ2-7 TRBV5-1 . TRBD1 CASSLAGQLYEQYF TGCGCCAGCAGCTTGGCGGGACAGCTCTACGAGCAGTACTTC
TRBJ2-1 TRBV25-1 . TRBD1 CASSRDRVVIEQFF TGTGCCAGCAGCCGGGACAGGGTAGTTATTGAGCAGTTCTTC
TRBJ1-2 TRBV7-9 . . CASSREVGLGYTF TGTGCCAGCAGCCGAGAAGTGGGCCTTGGCTACACCTTC
TRBJ1-2 TRBV4-1 . TRBD1 CASSQVGTGETGGYTF TGCGCCAGCAGCCAAGTGGGGACAGGGGAGACGGGTGGCTACACCTTC
TRBJ1-1 TRBV5-4 few . CASRPSGNRNTEAFF TGTGCCAGCCGTCCATCGGGAAACAGGAACACTGAAGCTTTCTTT
TRBJ2-5 TRBV18 . . CAITIQETQYF TGTGCCATCACTATACAAGAGACCCAGTACTTC
TRBJ2-3 TRBV4-2 . . CASSQGAGFTDTQYF TGTGCCAGCAGCCAAGGTGCAGGATTCACAGATACGCAGTATTTT
TRBJ1-5 TRBV29-1 . TRBD1 CSVGTGASGQPQHF TGCAGCGTGGGGACAGGGGCCTCAGGTCAGCCCCAGCATTTT
TRBJ2-5 TRBV10-1 . . CASRHVEQGAIYQETQYF TGCGCCAGCCGTCACGTGGAACAGGGCGCAATATACCAAGAGACCCAGTACTTC